This record covers a single T cell receptor beta chain. Its antigen is as yet unknown. These data originate in a study of blood T cells in healthy people across ages. Study results and caveats: Any conclusive comparison of naive versus antigen-experienced cells was prevented by using unsorted PBMCs. Fewer expanded clones and more diversity marked long-lived versus aged donors.

Combining a sample-barcoded 5' primer with a J-beta primer mix, a second PCR ran for 7 to 11 cycles. TCRdb re-called the 5' RACE reads through MiXCR, storing one row per CDR3 protein. The data contain some 730,000 distinct CDR3 sequences, about a fifth of them singletons. There were healthy Caucasian individuals from Russia, aged roughly 6 to 100, serving as donors. CDR1 and CDR2 (germline): SEHNR, FQNEAQ (reference sequence). Trimming took 5 bases from V and 0 from J; bases not matched to a gene: 7. This CDR3 comprises 16 residues. The source of this sequence is a man in his 70s in good health. Source material: blood. The chain combines TRBV7-9 with TRBJ1-1; 9 bases map to TRBD1. CDR3: CASSPGTGSMNTEAFF. The CDR3 DNA sequence: TGTGCCAGCAGCCCCGGGACAGGGAGCATGAACACTGAAGCTTTCTTT.